This T cell receptor beta chain was sequenced during a study of technical replicates of blood from several donors. This CDR3 contains 13 residues. The V gene lost 8 bases and the J gene lost 1 base, with 11 bases spanning the gap. The germline CDR1 and CDR2 sequences are LNHDA and SQIVND (reference sequence). Assay used: immunoSEQ multiplex PCR; TCRdb lists only in-frame clones, some missing. The data contain some 79,000 clones, around 92% of them singletons. The clonotype originates from a human donor in good health. Some clones in this sample may be carry-over from other donors' samples. Sequenced: T cells isolated from PBMCs. The chain uses TRBV19 and TRBJ1-1; D gene uncertain. CDR3 nucleotide sequence: TGTGCCAGTTGCGGAACTCGGAACACTGAAGCTTTCTTT. This gives the protein CASCGTRNTEAFF.